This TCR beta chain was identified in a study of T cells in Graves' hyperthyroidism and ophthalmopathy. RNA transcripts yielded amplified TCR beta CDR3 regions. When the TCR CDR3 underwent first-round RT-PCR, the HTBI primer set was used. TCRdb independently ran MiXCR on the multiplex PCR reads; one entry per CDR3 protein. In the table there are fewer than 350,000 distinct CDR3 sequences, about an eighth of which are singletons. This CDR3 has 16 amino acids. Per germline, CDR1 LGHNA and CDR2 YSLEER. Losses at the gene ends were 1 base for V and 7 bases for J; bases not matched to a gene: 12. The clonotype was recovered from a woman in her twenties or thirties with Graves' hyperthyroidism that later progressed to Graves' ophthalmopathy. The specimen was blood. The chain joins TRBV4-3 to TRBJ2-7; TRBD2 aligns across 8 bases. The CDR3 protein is CASSQGHSAGAREQYF. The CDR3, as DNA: TGCGCCAGCAGCCAAGGACACTCAGCGGGAGCCCGAGAGCAGTACTTC.